The clone carrying this TCR beta chain was found a few times. Antigen unknown. This entry comes from a study of T cells in localized non-small cell lung cancer. Broader study findings: Maximal T cell clonality occurred in uninvolved adjacent lung, with tumor ranking below it. Multi-region tumor sequencing was not done, so intratumor heterogeneity could not be excluded. Detection in adjacent lung was observed for a median around 59 of the top 100 tumor clones.

TCRdb keeps only in-frame clones here, not all; method: immunoSEQ multiplex PCR. Of 1,000 to 1,500 clones listed, roughly 24% are singletons. The material sequenced was lung tumor tissue, taken before any cancer treatment. The sequence was collected from a male donor aged 60 or over with stage I lung adenocarcinoma.

As DNA, the CDR3 is TGTGCCAGCAGCGGAGGGACAGGGAGAGATAGCAATCAGCCCCAGCATTTT. It specifies CASSGGTGRDSNQPQHF. J is TRBJ1-5 and V is TRBV11-3; 9 bases are shared with TRBD1. Losses at the gene ends were 5 bases for V and 0 bases for J; bases not matched to a gene: 8. The CDR3 runs to 17 residues. Germline V gives CDR1 SGHNT, CDR2 YENEEA.